This TCR beta chain was profiled in a study of blood T cell repertoires in COVID-19 (dated by TCRdb to 2019 to 2021). Study-wide context: Samples covering the acute and convalescent phases of COVID-19 were provided by collaborators in the United States, Italy and Spain. The dataset comprised deeply sampled blood TCRbeta repertoires from subjects exposed to, actively infected with, or recovered from COVID-19. The prospective study material was composed of cDNA or gDNA derived from T cells, B-cell-depleted T cells, or PBMCs. The repertoires were made available in a free public database intended to serve as a resource for research on the immune response to SARS-CoV-2. Where available, HLA class I and class II types were obtained from metadata supplied by the sample provider rather than from assay-based typing. The samples were drawn from the first 160 participants of the ongoing ImmuneRACE study and from 950 to 1,500 subjects provided by 6 global collaborators. A de-identified subject ID, COVID-19 status, age in years and sex were almost always included in the sample metadata. Broader findings and caveats from the paper: The quantity of clinical and demographic metadata differed by source and by participant and was supplied without curation.

The CDR1 and CDR2 encoded by the germline V gene (reference sequence) are LNHDA and SQIVND. Germline trimming: 4 bases from V, 0 bases from J; junction bases outside gene matches: 11. The CDR3 holds 17 amino acids from the cysteine to the phenylalanine. Just CDR3 DNA is preserved here, 51 bases in frame from base 1. TCRbeta CDR3 regions were amplified from genomic DNA using the immunoSEQ Assay, a bias-controlled multiplex PCR. Regarding the original processing steps: The number of nucleated cells in each sample was estimated from the amplification of reference gene primers within the assay. To quantify the absolute abundance of each unique TCRbeta CDR3 rearrangement, sequence reads were collapsed and filtered. For each sample, productive Simpson clonality was calculated by taking the square root of Simpson's diversity index across productive rearrangements. The source is immuneACCESS, and TCRdb retained only in-frame sequences with V and J called. Part of the clones is not carried over; for the studies checked, unresolved V genes explain less than half of this, and the remainder is unexplained. Clonal size and the V and J genes are those of that table, whereas D and trimming came from the DNA. The sample table holds approximately 360,000 clones, of which around four fifths were seen once. The ten largest clones capture 5.1% of the sample.

In regard to this clone: Its recognized antigen is unknown. Per-base quality was not reported, and no clone a single base away is much larger than it.

Participants in the prospective study were enrolled through a virtual design, were aged roughly 18 to 100 years, and lived in some 24 United States geographic areas. Cohort assignment in the prospective study relied on participant-reported clinical history from a screening survey and a study questionnaire. Recovered participants in ImmuneRACE Cohort 3 were defined by two consecutive negative NP/OP PCR tests, clearance by a healthcare professional, or resolution of symptoms. In the prospective study, mobile phlebotomists collected whole blood, serum and a nasopharyngeal or oropharyngeal swab from each participant. Prospective study participants could optionally give additional blood draws and questionnaires over a roughly 2-month period. Before DNA extraction, blood samples from the prospective study were shipped at room temperature or frozen.

The sequenced material came from PBMCs or T cells enriched from blood (not recorded which). This receptor was identified in a woman in her 50s who had recovered from COVID-19. The chain joins TRBV19 to TRBJ1-1, and 7 junctional nucleotides match TRBD1. The CDR3 sequence is CASSNTGQILVNTEAFF. DNA sequence: TGTGCCAGTAGTAATACGGGACAGATACTAGTGAACACTGAAGCTTTCTTT.